This T cell receptor (beta chain) emerged from a study of T cell repertoires in cytomegalovirus infection. As for the study in general: Indications came from public TCR beta signatures; they pointed to CMV infection and to a matching HLA type. Study observations and caveats: Pooled public TCR beta family frequency picked out CMV carriers with the relevant HLA. The response measured ex vivo was dominated by TCR beta clonotypes (HLA-C-restricted and CMV-specific).

This clonotype was seen many times. Its specificity is unknown. TCRdb itself ran the reads through MiXCR, one entry per CDR3 protein. The sample includes some 97,000 distinct CDR3 sequences, more than 20% of them seen just once. Germline CDR1 and CDR2: SGHKS and YYEKEE (reference sequence). Between the trimmed V and J ends, which lost 1 base and 5 bases, there was a span of 7 bases. The CDR3 runs 12 residues. The chain combines TRBV5-5 with TRBJ2-7; maybe TRBD1 (5 bases). The sample taken for sequencing was CD8+ T cells from PBMCs. The clonotype originates from a human donor in good health (CMV status not recorded). Some clones in this sample may be carry-over from other donors' samples. The CDR3 DNA reads TGTGCCAGCAGCTTGTGGGGCGACGAGCAGTACTTC. It translates to CASSLWGDEQYF.